The following is a T cell receptor (beta chain) sequence with its context. As originally analysed: Amplification from reference gene primers served as the basis for estimated nucleated cell counts. Sequencing used immunoSEQ multiplex PCR; TCRdb keeps in-frame clones, though not all of them. V, J and clone size derive from that table, while D and trimming were established from the DNA sequence. The sample shows 100,000 or so clones, 91% of them seen only once. This entry is derived from a study of blood T cell repertoires in COVID-19. Overall study context: PBMCs, B-cell-depleted T cells, or T cells provided the cDNA or gDNA that made up the material.

There are 15 residues in the CDR3. V was shortened by 0 bases and J by 4 bases, with 13 bases between the two germline ends. The V and J genes are TRBV5-3 and TRBJ2-5; TRBD1 might be the D (5 bases). TRBV5-3 is an open reading frame, and its role is uncertain. The sequence was collected from a man between 50 and 59 years old with acute or convalescent COVID-19. The sample was peripheral blood. CDR3 sequence reads: CARSLDPNRSETQYF. DNA of the CDR3: TGTGCCAGAAGCTTGGATCCCAACAGGTCAGAGACCCAGTACTTC.